Below, 17 T cell receptor beta chains from the same sample are listed, as sequenced in a study of CD8+ T cells in alopecia areata. RNA extraction and reverse transcription yielded cDNA as sequencing template. Assay: immunoSEQ multiplex PCR; the TCRdb copy retains only in-frame clones and omits some. The sample records fewer than 200,000 clones, 50% to 60% being singletons. This material consisted of CD4+ T cells sorted from blood, taken at week 0. Every receptor here comes from a human donor with alopecia areata.

This clone was counted only a few times. This chain joins TRBV2 and TRBJ1-2; unclear D gene. The length of the CDR3 is 10 residues. From germline, CDR1 is SNHLY and CDR2 FYNNEI. Trimming left V 6 bases short and J 7 bases short, with 6 bases between. CDR3: CASRLGGYTF. The CDR3 DNA reads TGTGCCAGCAGGTTGGGTGGCTACACCTTC.

The chain joins TRBV2 to TRBJ2-7; either TRBD1 or TRBD2 may supply D (5 bases each). This CDR3 region has 15 residues. Between the trimmed V and J ends, which lost 4 bases and 2 bases, there was a span of 15 bases. Germline lookup yields CDR1 SNHLY and CDR2 FYNNEI. The CDR3 is CASSVVGTYTYEQYF. For the CDR3, the DNA is TGTGCCAGCAGTGTCGTCGGGACGTATACCTACGAGCAGTACTTC.

The chain couples TRBV5-6 to TRBJ1-6; no clear D. The CDR3 runs 14 residues. Germline CDR1 is SGHDT and CDR2 is YYEEEE. V lost 0 bases and J lost 9, with 10 bases in between. The CDR3 bases are TGTGCCAGCAGCTTGGGAGATCCTCTTTCACCCCTCCACTTT. It is translated as CASSLGDPLSPLHF.

This clone was seen only once. This sequence joins TRBV27 and TRBJ2-3; D not certain. Trimming cost V 5 bases and J 1 base, with 13 bases left between them. CDR1 is MNHEY, CDR2 SMNVEV, per germline (reference sequence). This CDR3 region has 15 residues. The CDR3 region is CASSQQHLGTDTQYF. DNA of the CDR3: TGTGCCAGCAGTCAACAGCACTTGGGCACAGATACGCAGTATTTT.

The V gene is TRBV15, the J gene TRBJ1-1; a possible D gene is TRBD1 (6 bases). This CDR3 spans 14 amino acids. V was cut by 5 bases and J by 0 bases, with 10 bases left in between. CDR1 and CDR2 from the germline V gene are LNHNV and YYDKDF (reference sequence). Here the CDR3 DNA reads TGTGCCACCAGCTACGGACAGTTGAACACTGAAGCTTTCTTT. It encodes CATSYGQLNTEAFF.

This clone has just a few counts. The chain combines TRBV30 with TRBJ2-7, with 9 positions matching TRBD1. The CDR3 is made up of 16 amino acids. The V gene end was trimmed by 5 bases and the J gene end by 4 bases; junction bases not matched to a gene: 15. Germline CDR1 is GTSNPN and CDR2 is SVGIG (reference sequence). This CDR3 is CAWHKITGTGSYEQYF. DNA for the CDR3: TGTGCCTGGCATAAAATCACCGGGACAGGGAGTTACGAGCAGTACTTC.

This clone appeared many times. V gene TRBV2 combines with J gene TRBJ2-2; D ambiguous. The CDR3 is 13 residues long. From germline, CDR1 is SNHLY and CDR2 FYNNEI. Between the trimmed V and J ends, which lost 6 bases and 4 bases, there was a span of 9 bases. The CDR3 bases are TGTGCCAGCAGAGAGAGACTCACCGGGGAGCTGTTTTTT. Protein product: CASRERLTGELFF.

This clone was seen a handful of times. J is TRBJ1-4 and V is TRBV15; a possible D gene is TRBD1 (6 bases). The length of the CDR3 is 14 residues. The V end was cut by 3 bases, the J end by 6 bases, with 11 bases between. Germline-derived CDR1 and CDR2 are LNHNV and YYDKDF (reference sequence). This CDR3 reads CATSRGDIDEKLFF. The CDR3 coding sequence is TGTGCCACCAGCAGGGGGGACATCGATGAAAAACTGTTTTTT.

The CDR3 DNA reads as TGTGAGGCTAGAGGCAGGGGAACAGATACGCAGTATTTT. Amino acids: CEARGRGTDTQYF. The chain combines TRBV6-5 with TRBJ2-3; weak D call: TRBD1 (6 bases). Looked up from germline, CDR1 is MNHEY and CDR2 is SVGAGI. The CDR3 contains 13 residues.

CDR3 sequence: CAWSSLQAYEQYF. The DNA of the CDR3 is TGTGCCTGGAGTTCTCTCCAGGCCTACGAGCAGTACTTC. The V and J genes are TRBV30 and TRBJ2-7, with D hard to call. The germline V gene encodes CDR1 GTSNPN and CDR2 SVGIG (reference sequence). The CDR3 has 13 amino acids. V gave up 2 bases and J gave up 2 bases, with 10 bases separating them.

About this clone: A junction boundary mismatches the germline segment, possibly from a read error. V is TRBV9 and J is TRBJ2-7; 9 bases line up with TRBD1. The CDR3 has 15 amino acids. Germline CDR1 is SGDLS and CDR2 is YYNGEE. This CDR3 is CASSVGVPGQGHLWF. CDR3 nucleotide sequence: TGTGCCAGCAGCGTAGGGGTACCGGGACAGGGACACCTCTGGTTC.

This clone was seen more than once but under ten times. This chain links TRBV7-2 with TRBJ2-7, with 8 bases that match TRBD2. Trimming at V came to 5 bases and at J to 0 bases, leaving 6 bases not matched to a gene. There are 15 residues in the CDR3. From germline, CDR1 is SGHTA and CDR2 FQGNSA. The CDR3 nucleotides read TGTGCCAGCAGCCCAGATAGCGGGGTCTCCTACGAGCAGTACTTC. Translated: CASSPDSGVSYEQYF.

This chain connects TRBV30 to TRBJ1-2; 7 bases fit TRBD1. The V and J ends lost 8 bases and 1 base, in that order; junction bases with no gene match: 4. Looked up from germline, CDR1 is GTSNPN and CDR2 is SVGIG (reference sequence). The CDR3 is 12 amino acids. The DNA for the CDR3 is TGTGCCGGCCGACAGGGTAACTATGGCTACACCTTC. This translates into CAGRQGNYGYTF. Full variable domain (remainder filled in from reference TRBV30 and TRBJ1-2): SQTIHQWPATLVQPVGSPLSLECTVEGTSNPNLYWYRQAAGRGLQLLFYSVGIGQISSEVPQNLSASRPQDRQFILSSKKLLLSDSGFYLCAGRQGNYGYTFGSGTRLTVV.

This clone occurred a few times. V usage is TRBV6-1 and J usage is TRBJ2-5; 10 positions agree with TRBD1. The J segment lost 5 bases and the V segment lost 4 bases, leaving 7 bases of the junction unmatched. Germline V gives CDR1 MNHNS, CDR2 SASEGT. The CDR3 covers 15 residues. The CDR3 loop is CASSGRTGGLETQYF. CDR3 sequence (DNA): TGTGCCAGCAGTGGCCGGACAGGGGGTCTGGAGACCCAGTACTTC.

The table lists this clone with a few counts. J is TRBJ2-5 and V is TRBV30; no clear D. Germline CDR1 reads GTSNPN; CDR2 reads SVGIG (reference sequence). Between the trimmed V and J ends, which lost 2 bases and 6 bases, there was a span of 4 bases. This CDR3 is built from 10 residues. CDR3 DNA: TGTGCCTGGAGTAGACAGACCCAGTACTTC. Encoded protein: CAWSRQTQYF.

Notes on this clone: The same CDR3 can be traced to other DNA sequences in this sample. The V call is TRBV29-1, the J call TRBJ2-5, with D uncertain. CDR3 length: 12 residues. CDR1 and CDR2 (germline): SQVTM, ANQGSEA. V gave up 0 bases and J gave up 2 bases, with 4 bases separating them. The CDR3 coding sequence is TGCAGCGTTGAAGAGGGGCAAGAGACCCAGTACTTC. This encodes CSVEEGQETQYF.

This clone was counted between two and nine times. This chain links TRBV20-1 with TRBJ1-4; the D is unclear. Germline V gene lookup returns CDR1 DFQATT and CDR2 SNEGSKA (reference sequence). The CDR3 runs 11 residues. V lost 6 bases and J 5 bases, leaving 7 bases between the germline ends. In DNA form, the CDR3 reads TGCAGTGCGGTGAGGAATGAAAAACTGTTTTTT. Its translation is CSAVRNEKLFF.